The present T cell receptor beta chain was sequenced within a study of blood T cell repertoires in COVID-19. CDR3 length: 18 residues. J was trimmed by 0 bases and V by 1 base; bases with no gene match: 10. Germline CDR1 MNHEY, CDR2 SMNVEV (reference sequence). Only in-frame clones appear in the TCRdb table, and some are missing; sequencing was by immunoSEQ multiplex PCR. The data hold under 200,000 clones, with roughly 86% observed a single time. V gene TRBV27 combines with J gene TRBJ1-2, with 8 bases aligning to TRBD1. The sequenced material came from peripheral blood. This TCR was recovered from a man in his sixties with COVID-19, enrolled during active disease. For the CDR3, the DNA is TGTGCCAGCAGTTTATGGGCACAGGGGGACCGTACTAACTATGGCTACACCTTC. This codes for CASSLWAQGDRTNYGYTF.